Below are 17 T cell receptor beta chains sequenced from a single sample in a study of shared clonotypes between healthy human individuals. TCRdb's table, derived via immunoSEQ multiplex PCR, lists solely in-frame clones and lacks some. Of a few million clones listed, around 95% are singletons. Sequences were obtained from naive CD4+ T cells sorted from blood. The sample's subset: CD45RA+ positively selected. Receptors were obtained from a man younger than 35 in good health.

This clone has a single count. The DNA of the CDR3 is TGTGCCAGCAGCTTAGCGGAGACCGCTTTCACAGATACGCAGTATTTT. Residues: CASSLAETAFTDTQYF. The gene calls are TRBV7-9 and TRBJ2-3; D unclear. Germline assignment: CDR1 SEHNR and CDR2 FQNEAQ (reference sequence). The CDR3 is made up of 16 amino acids. Trimming cost V 0 bases and J 2 bases, with 12 bases left between them.

J is TRBJ2-3 and V is TRBV5-4; 8 bases are a match to TRBD2. Germline V lookup: CDR1 SGHNT, CDR2 YYREEE (reference sequence). V was pared by 4 bases and J by 0 bases, with 4 bases of the junction left unmatched. CDR3 length: 15 residues. CDR3 loop: CASSPAGASTDTQYF. The CDR3 coding sequence is TGTGCCAGCAGCCCAGCGGGGGCGAGCACAGATACGCAGTATTTT.

This chain joins TRBV2 and TRBJ1-2; a weak D match, TRBD1 (6 bases). The CDR3 is 15 amino acids. Germline CDR1 reads SNHLY; CDR2 reads FYNNEI. Trimming left V 3 bases short and J 4 bases short, with 15 bases between. For the CDR3, the DNA is TGTGCCAGCAGTGATGGGGGGCGGAAGAGCTATGGCTACACCTTC. Translating it yields CASSDGGRKSYGYTF.

The chain is built from TRBV15 and TRBJ1-1, with D unclear. Germline assignment: CDR1 LNHNV and CDR2 YYDKDF (reference sequence). Trimming took off 0 bases at V and 1 base at J, with 9 bases between the two ends. The CDR3 loop spans 15 amino acids. CDR3 DNA: TGTGCCACCAGCAGAGATTATGAAGGGAACACTGAAGCTTTCTTT. Encoded protein: CATSRDYEGNTEAFF. The full variable domain, its missing parts supplied by reference TRBV15 and TRBJ1-1, is DAMVIQNPRYQVTQFGKPVTLSCSQTLNHNVMYWYQQKSSQAPKLLFHYYDKDFNNEADTPDNFQSRRPNTSFCFLDIRSPGLGDTAMYLCATSRDYEGNTEAFFGQGTRLTVV.

V and J are TRBV2 and TRBJ1-5, with TRBD1 as a possible D gene (5 bases). Trimming shortened V by 5 bases and J by 7 bases, and 12 bases separated the two germline ends. Looked up from germline, CDR1 is SNHLY and CDR2 is FYNNEI. This CDR3 region has 13 residues. CDR3 protein: CASSTEGSQPQHF. The CDR3 DNA sequence: TGTGCCAGCAGTACGGAGGGGTCCCAGCCCCAGCATTTT.

Points on this clone: The sample has other DNA sequences that encode this CDR3 too. The chain uses TRBV9 and TRBJ2-3, with 11 bases that match TRBD2. With V trimmed by 2 bases and J by 1 base, 0 bases remained unmatched. There are 15 residues in the CDR3. Germline CDR1 SGDLS, CDR2 YYNGEE. The CDR3 region is CASSVGLAGTDTQYF. CDR3 nucleotide sequence: TGTGCCAGCAGCGTGGGACTAGCGGGCACAGATACGCAGTATTTT.

DNA for the CDR3: TGTGCCAGCAGTGCCCATTCTACAGGGATATCCGGCTACACCTTC. Translation: CASSAHSTGISGYTF. V usage is TRBV25-1 and J usage is TRBJ1-2; possible D gene TRBD1, 6 bases. The CDR3 runs 15 residues. Germline assignment: CDR1 MGHDK and CDR2 SYGVNS. Deletions cut 4 bases from V and 8 bases from J, with 20 bases between.

The CDR3 is CASSAREGFKGYTF. The CDR3 DNA is TGTGCCAGCAGCGCCCGCGAGGGTTTTAAGGGCTACACCTTC. The rearrangement links TRBV9 to TRBJ1-2; D gene uncertain. Per germline, CDR1 SGDLS and CDR2 YYNGEE. This CDR3 spans 14 amino acids. The ends were cut back, 3 bases at V and 8 bases at J, with 17 bases in the middle.

About this clone: Within the sample, other DNA sequences also encode this same CDR3. The CDR3 loop is CASSSDSYGYTF. In DNA, the CDR3 is TGTGCCAGCAGCTCCGACAGCTATGGCTACACCTTC. This rearrangement joins TRBV5-4 to TRBJ1-2, with D tentatively TRBD1 (5 bases). The CDR3 runs to 12 residues. Germline values: CDR1 SGHNT, CDR2 YYREEE (reference sequence). V was clipped by 3 bases and J by 4 bases, with 7 bases between them.

This chain connects TRBV28 to TRBJ1-4; a weak D match, TRBD1 (6 bases). V was clipped by 2 bases and J by 8 bases, with 12 bases between them. The germline V gene has CDR1 MDHEN and CDR2 SYDVKM. This CDR3 is 14 amino acids long. CDR3 sequence reads: CASSLGNREEKLFF. In DNA form, the CDR3 reads TGTGCCAGCAGTTTAGGTAACAGGGAGGAAAAACTGTTTTTT. Supplemented by reference TRBV28 and TRBJ1-4, the full variable domain reads DVKVTQSSRYLVKRTGEKVFLECVQDMDHENMFWYRQDPGLGLRLIYFSYDVKMKEKGDIPEGYSVSREKKERFSLILESASTNQTSMYLCASSLGNREEKLFFGSGTQLSVL.

As for this clone: This same CDR3 is encoded by further DNA sequences in the sample. The chain couples TRBV7-9 to TRBJ1-1; D not certain. This CDR3 spans 13 amino acids. Trimming took 1 base from V and 2 from J, leaving 5 bases between them. From germline, CDR1 is SEHNR and CDR2 FQNEAQ (reference sequence). The CDR3 DNA sequence: TGTGCCAGCAGCTTAGTACCAAACACTGAAGCTTTCTTT. Residues: CASSLVPNTEAFF.

The chain recombines TRBV2 with TRBJ2-5; D gene uncertain. From germline, CDR1 is SNHLY and CDR2 FYNNEI. V gave up 6 bases and J gave up 2 bases, with 10 bases separating them. There are 13 residues in the CDR3. The CDR3 here is CASRLTVQETQYF. CDR3 nucleotide sequence: TGTGCCAGCAGGCTCACAGTACAAGAGACCCAGTACTTC.

The chain recombines TRBV4-3 with TRBJ2-2; weak D call: TRBD2 (6 bases). Germline CDR1 LGHNA, CDR2 YSLEER. The CDR3 is 17 residues long. The V and J ends lost 1 base and 5 bases respectively, with 17 bases between them. CDR3 protein: CASSQGIGGGWTGELFF. The CDR3 nucleotides are TGCGCCAGCAGCCAAGGAATCGGGGGTGGATGGACCGGGGAGCTGTTTTTT.

V usage is TRBV6-1 and J usage is TRBJ1-6; no definite D call. V shed 6 bases and J shed 13 bases, with 22 bases lying between them. The CDR3 totals 15 residues. Germline V gives CDR1 MNHNS, CDR2 SASEGT. Here the CDR3 DNA reads TGTGCCAGCAGCGGAGAGGCAACTCCCCAAGCCCCCCTCCACTTT. As protein: CASSGEATPQAPLHF.

The chain links TRBV28 to TRBJ2-1; 14 positions agree with TRBD2. Germline assignment: CDR1 MDHEN and CDR2 SYDVKM. The CDR3 sequence is 12 residues long. The V and J ends lost 7 bases and 14 bases, in that order; junction bases with no gene match: 4. In DNA, the CDR3 is TGTGCCAGCACCCCGACTAGCGGGGGGGAGTTCTTC. Translating it yields CASTPTSGGEFF.

The V and J genes are TRBV4-1 and TRBJ2-3; 8 positions match TRBD1. This CDR3 spans 14 amino acids. Germline lookup yields CDR1 MGHRA and CDR2 YSYEKL. V shed 4 bases and J 4 bases; nucleotides not matched to a gene: 4. The CDR3 reads CASSLGQGPDTQYF. The DNA of the CDR3 is TGCGCCAGCAGCCTAGGACAGGGTCCAGATACGCAGTATTTT.

J is TRBJ2-2 and V is TRBV16; D gene uncertain. The length of the CDR3 is 15 residues. Germline V CDR1 and CDR2: KGHSY, FQNENV. Trimming shortened V by 1 base and J by 1 base, and 7 bases separated the two germline ends. The CDR3 protein is CASSQLVENTGELFF. CDR3 bases: TGTGCCAGCAGCCAATTGGTGGAGAACACCGGGGAGCTGTTTTTT.